The clone carrying this T cell receptor beta chain was seen ten or more times. This sample was taken from a study of T cells in Graves' hyperthyroidism and ophthalmopathy. RNA transcripts provided the source from which TCR beta CDR3 regions were amplified. TCR CDR3 underwent first-round RT-PCR with the HTBI primer set. TCRdb independently ran MiXCR on the multiplex PCR reads; one entry per CDR3 protein. The repertoire includes 600,000 to 800,000 distinct CDR3 sequences, 35% of them detected once, and less than 35% sits in the top ten. Material: blood. The sequence was obtained from a woman aged 40 to 50 with Graves' hyperthyroidism.

CDR3 region: CASSLRQGFMNTEAFF. As DNA, the CDR3 is TGTGCCAGCAGCTTACGACAGGGGTTCATGAACACTGAAGCTTTCTTT. The chain is built from TRBV7-8 and TRBJ1-1; 8 bases fit TRBD1. This CDR3 spans 16 amino acids. V lost 2 bases and J lost 0; bases outside the gene matches: 5. Germline CDR1 and CDR2: SGHVS and FQNEAQ. The whole variable domain, filled in from reference TRBV7-8 and TRBJ1-1, reads GAGVSQSPRYKVAKRGQDVALRCDPISGHVSLFWYQQALGQGPEFLTYFQNEAQLDKSGLPSDRFFAERPEGSVSTLKIQRTQQEDSAVYLCASSLRQGFMNTEAFFGQGTRLTVV.